This T cell receptor (beta chain) was identified during a study of cytomegalovirus exposure and HLA in healthy donors. Some clones are missing from TCRdb's copy, which holds only in-frame ones; the method was immunoSEQ multiplex PCR. The sample carries around 220,000 clones, around 80% recorded once. The sample consisted of PBMCs. The sequence was collected from a woman aged 30 to 39 in good health and CMV-seropositive.

CDR3 nucleotides: TGTGCCAGCAGGACGACAGGGGGGACTGAAGCTTTCTTT. It is translated as CASRTTGGTEAFF. This chain connects TRBV6-5 to TRBJ1-1; 9 nucleotides align to TRBD1. J gave up 5 bases and V 6 bases, and 4 bases lay outside the gene matches. CDR1 is MNHEY and CDR2 is SVGAGI in the germline V gene. The CDR3 sequence is 13 residues long.